This T cell receptor beta chain was retrieved from a study of cytomegalovirus exposure and HLA in healthy donors. Germline V CDR1 and CDR2: SGHRS, YFSETQ. Trimming shortened V by 0 bases and J by 3 bases, and 15 bases separated the two germline ends. The CDR3 loop spans 16 amino acids. PCR employed 60 Vbeta and 13 Jbeta primers. TCRdb's copy holds only in-frame clones and misses some; the assay was immunoSEQ multiplex PCR. Here the sample spans fewer than 200,000 clones, roughly 13% being singletons. This clonotype was sampled from a man aged 45-65 years in good health and CMV-seropositive. The sample consisted of PBMCs. The chain uses TRBV5-1 and TRBJ1-1, with a tentative D call TRBD1 (6 bases). The CDR3 spells CASSLAQQGPHTEAFF. CDR3 nucleotides: TGCGCCAGCAGCTTGGCCCAACAGGGACCACACACTGAAGCTTTCTTT.